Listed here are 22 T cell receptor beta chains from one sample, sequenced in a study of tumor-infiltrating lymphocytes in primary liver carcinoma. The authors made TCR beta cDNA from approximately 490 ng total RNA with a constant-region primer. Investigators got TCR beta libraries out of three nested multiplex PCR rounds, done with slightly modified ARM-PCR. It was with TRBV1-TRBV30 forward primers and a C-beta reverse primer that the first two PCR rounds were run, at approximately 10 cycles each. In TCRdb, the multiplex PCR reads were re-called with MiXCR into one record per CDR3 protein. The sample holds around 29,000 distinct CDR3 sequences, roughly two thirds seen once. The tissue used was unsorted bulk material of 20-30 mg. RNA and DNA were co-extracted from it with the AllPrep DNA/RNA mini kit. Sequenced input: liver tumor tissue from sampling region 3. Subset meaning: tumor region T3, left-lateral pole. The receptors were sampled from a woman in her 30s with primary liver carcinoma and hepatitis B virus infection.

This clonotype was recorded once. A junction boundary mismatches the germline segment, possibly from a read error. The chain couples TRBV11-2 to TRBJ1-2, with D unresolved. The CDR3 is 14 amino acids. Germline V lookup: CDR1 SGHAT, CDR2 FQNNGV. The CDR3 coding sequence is TGTGCCAATAGCTTAGCATTCGTGTTTGGCGGCTACATCTTC. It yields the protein CANSLAFVFGGYIF.

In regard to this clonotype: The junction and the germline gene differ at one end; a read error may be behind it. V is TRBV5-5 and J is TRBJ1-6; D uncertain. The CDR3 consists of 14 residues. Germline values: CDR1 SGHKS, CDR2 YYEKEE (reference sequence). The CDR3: CAISLDVIDSPLHF. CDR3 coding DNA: TGTGCCATCAGCTTGGACGTCATTGATTCACCCCTCCACTTT.

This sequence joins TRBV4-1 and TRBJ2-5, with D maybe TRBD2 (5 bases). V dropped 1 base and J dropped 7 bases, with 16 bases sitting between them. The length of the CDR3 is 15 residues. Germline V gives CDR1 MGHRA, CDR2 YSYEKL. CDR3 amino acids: CASSQGSGARGTQYF. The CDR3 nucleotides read TGCGCCAGCAGCCAAGGCAGCGGAGCTCGGGGGACCCAGTACTTC.

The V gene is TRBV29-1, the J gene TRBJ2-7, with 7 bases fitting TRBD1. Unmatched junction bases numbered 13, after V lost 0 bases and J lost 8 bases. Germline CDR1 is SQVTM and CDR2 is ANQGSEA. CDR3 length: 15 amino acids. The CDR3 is CSVEEETGFPYKQYF. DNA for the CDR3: TGCAGCGTTGAAGAGGAGACAGGGTTCCCGTACAAGCAGTACTTC.

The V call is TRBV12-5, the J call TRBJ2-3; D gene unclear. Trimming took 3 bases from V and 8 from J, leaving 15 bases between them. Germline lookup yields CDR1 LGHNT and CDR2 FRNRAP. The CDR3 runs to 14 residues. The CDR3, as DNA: TGTGCTAGTGGTTTAGGGCAGGTAAGAGGTACGCAGTATTTT. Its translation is CASGLGQVRGTQYF.

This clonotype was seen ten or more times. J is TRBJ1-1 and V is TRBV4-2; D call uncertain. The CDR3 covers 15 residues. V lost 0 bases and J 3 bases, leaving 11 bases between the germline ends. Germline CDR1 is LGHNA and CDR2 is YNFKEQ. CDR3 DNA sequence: TGTGCCAGCAGCCAAGATCCTGGGAGGGACACTGAAGCTTTCTTT. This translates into CASSQDPGRDTEAFF.

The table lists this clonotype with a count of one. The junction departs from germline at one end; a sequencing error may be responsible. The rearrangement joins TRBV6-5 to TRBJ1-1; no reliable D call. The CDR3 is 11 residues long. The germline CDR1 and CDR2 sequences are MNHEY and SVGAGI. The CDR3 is CASSYADVTLF. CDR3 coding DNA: TGCGCCAGCAGTTACGCAGATGTAACTCTCTTT.

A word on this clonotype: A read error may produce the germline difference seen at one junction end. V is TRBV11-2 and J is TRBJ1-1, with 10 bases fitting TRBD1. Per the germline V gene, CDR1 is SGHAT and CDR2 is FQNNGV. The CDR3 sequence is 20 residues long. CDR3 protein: CTSNARDRGRKRWSNTEAFF. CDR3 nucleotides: TGTACCAGCAACGCTCGGGACAGGGGACGCAAGAGGTGGAGTAACACTGAAGCTTTCTTT.

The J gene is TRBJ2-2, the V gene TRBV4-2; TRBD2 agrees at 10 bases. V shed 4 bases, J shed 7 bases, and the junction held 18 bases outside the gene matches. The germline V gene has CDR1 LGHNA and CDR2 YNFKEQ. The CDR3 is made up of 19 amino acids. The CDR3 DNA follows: TGTGCCAGCAGCCTAAACGGCATGGCTAGCGGGAGTAAGGGCGGGGAGCTGTTTTTT. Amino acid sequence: CASSLNGMASGSKGGELFF.

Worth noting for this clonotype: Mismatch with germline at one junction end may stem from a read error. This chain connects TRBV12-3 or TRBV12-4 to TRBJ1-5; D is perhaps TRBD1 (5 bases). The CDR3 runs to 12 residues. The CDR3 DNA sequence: TGTGTCAGCGGCACTCAGGGCCAGCCCCAGCATTTT. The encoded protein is CVSGTQGQPQHF.

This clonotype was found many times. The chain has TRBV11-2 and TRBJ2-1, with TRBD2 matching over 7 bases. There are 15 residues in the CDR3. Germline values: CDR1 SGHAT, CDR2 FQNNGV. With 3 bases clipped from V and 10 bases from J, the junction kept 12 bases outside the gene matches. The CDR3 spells CASSLGREPGREQFF. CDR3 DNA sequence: TGTGCCAGCAGCTTGGGGCGGGAGCCTGGCCGGGAGCAGTTCTTC.

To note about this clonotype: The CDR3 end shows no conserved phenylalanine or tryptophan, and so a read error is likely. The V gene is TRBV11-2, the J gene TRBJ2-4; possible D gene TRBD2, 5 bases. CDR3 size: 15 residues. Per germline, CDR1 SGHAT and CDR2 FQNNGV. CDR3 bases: TGTGCCGGCAGCTTAGAACCGGCTAGCCAGGCCATTCAGTACCTC. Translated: CAGSLEPASQAIQYL.

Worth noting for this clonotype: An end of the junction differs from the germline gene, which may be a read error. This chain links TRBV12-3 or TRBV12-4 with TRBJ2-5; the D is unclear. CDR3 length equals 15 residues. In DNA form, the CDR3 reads TGTGCCAGCAGTTTAGCGGGATTTCCCCGAGAGACCCACTATTTC. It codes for CASSLAGFPRETHYF.

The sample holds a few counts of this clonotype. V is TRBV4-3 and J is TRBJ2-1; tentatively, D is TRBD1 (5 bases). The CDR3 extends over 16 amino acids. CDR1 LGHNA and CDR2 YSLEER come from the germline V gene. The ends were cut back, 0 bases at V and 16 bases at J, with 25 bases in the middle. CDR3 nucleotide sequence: TGCGCCAGCAGCCAAGATTGGGGCTACGCCTACAATGAACAATTCTTC. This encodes CASSQDWGYAYNEQFF.

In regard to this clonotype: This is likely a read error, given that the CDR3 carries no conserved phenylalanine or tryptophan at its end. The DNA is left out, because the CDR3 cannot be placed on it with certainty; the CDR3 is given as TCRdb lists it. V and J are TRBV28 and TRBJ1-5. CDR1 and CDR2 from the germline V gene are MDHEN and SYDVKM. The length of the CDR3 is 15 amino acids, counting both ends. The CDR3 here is CVSRAGGRGNQPQHS.

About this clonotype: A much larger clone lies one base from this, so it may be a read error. CDR3 nucleotides: TGTGCCATCAAACCAGCGGGAGCATGCGAGCAGTACTTC. The encoded protein is CAIKPAGACEQYF. The chain joins TRBV10-3 to TRBJ2-7, with 8 bases identical to TRBD2. CDR3 size: 13 residues. Per germline, CDR1 ENHRY and CDR2 SYGVKD. The V and J ends lost 7 bases and 6 bases, in that order; junction bases with no gene match: 8.

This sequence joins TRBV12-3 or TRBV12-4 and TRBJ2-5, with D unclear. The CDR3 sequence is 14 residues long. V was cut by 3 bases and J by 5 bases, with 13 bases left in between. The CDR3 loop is CASSLLVFFETQYF. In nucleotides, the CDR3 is TGTGCCAGCAGTTTGCTAGTGTTTTTTGAGACCCAGTACTTC.

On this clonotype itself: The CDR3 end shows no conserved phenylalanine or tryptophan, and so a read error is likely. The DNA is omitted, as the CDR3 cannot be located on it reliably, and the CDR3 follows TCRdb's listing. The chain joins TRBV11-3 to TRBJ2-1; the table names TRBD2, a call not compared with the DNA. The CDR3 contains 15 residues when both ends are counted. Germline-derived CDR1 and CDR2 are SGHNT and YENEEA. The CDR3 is CASSRLAGGGYENFL.

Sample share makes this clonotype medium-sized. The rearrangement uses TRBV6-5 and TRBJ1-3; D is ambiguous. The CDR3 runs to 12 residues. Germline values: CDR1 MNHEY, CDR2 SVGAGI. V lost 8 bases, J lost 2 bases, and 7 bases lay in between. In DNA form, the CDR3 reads TGTGCCAGCGTGGGCCCTGGAAACACCATATATTTT. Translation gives CASVGPGNTIYF.

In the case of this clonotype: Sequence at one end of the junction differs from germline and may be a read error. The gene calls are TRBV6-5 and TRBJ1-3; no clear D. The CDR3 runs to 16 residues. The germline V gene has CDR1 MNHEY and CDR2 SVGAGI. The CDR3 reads CVSSPRLGGSRNTIYF. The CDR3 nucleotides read TGTGTCAGCAGTCCGCGATTAGGCGGGTCCCGAAACACCATATATTTT.

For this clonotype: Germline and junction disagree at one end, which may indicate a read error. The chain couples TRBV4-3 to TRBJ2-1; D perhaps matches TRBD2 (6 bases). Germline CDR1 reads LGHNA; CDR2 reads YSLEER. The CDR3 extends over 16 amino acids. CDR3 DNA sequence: TGCGCCAGCAGCCAATATGCGGGAAGCTTCTACAATGAGCAGTCCTTC. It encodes CASSQYAGSFYNEQSF.

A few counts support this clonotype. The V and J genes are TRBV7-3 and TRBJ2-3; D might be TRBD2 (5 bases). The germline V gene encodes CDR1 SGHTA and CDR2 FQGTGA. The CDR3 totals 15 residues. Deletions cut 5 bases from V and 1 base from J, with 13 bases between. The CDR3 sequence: CASSLGVARTDTQYF. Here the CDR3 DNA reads TGTGCCAGCAGCCTTGGTGTAGCGCGCACAGATACGCAGTATTTT.